This T cell receptor beta chain was sequenced for a study of T cell repertoires in cytomegalovirus infection (dated by TCRdb to about 2019). Study-wide context: The HLA type of each donor mattered for the analysis, because public TCR beta signatures pointed to carriage of CMV infection along with the matching HLA type.

The data were produced on an Illumina HiSeq 1500. TCRdb trimmed the raw reads at Q25, called clones with MiXCR and kept productive beta chains. One record per CDR3 amino acid sequence lists the most common genes and DNA. The sample yields some 700,000 distinct CDR3 sequences; under 40% were counted once. In total, the top ten clones hold 2.5% to 3.5% of the sample. Beyond this particular receptor, the publication reports: The ex vivo response was dominated by HLA-C-restricted CMV-specific TCR beta clonotypes, which also provided the single most frequent clonotype in two of eight donors. In both this cohort and an independent cohort of under 450 donors, the cumulative frequency of public TCR beta family members distinguished carriers of CMV infection plus the relevant HLA type.

A remark on this clonotype: It has no known antigen specificity. No clone much larger than this one lies a single base away; base qualities are absent.

Inclusive of the bounding cysteine and phenylalanine, the CDR3 is 16 residues long. The read is trimmed to its CDR3 DNA, 48 bases read in frame from base 1. CDR1 and CDR2 were assigned from the germline V gene as SGHRS and YFSETQ. Here V drops 4 bases and J drops 6 bases, and the junction holds 9 bases not matched to any gene. Sequencing input: PBMCs. The clonotype comes from a human donor in good health (CMV status not recorded). Some clones in this sample may be carry-over from other donors' samples. The chain uses TRBV5-1 and TRBJ2-2; the junction holds 10 bases that match TRBD2. The DNA reads TGCGCCAGCAGCATAAGCGGGAGGGCCGATTCCGGGGAGCTGTTTTTT. The encoded protein is CASSISGRADSGELFF.